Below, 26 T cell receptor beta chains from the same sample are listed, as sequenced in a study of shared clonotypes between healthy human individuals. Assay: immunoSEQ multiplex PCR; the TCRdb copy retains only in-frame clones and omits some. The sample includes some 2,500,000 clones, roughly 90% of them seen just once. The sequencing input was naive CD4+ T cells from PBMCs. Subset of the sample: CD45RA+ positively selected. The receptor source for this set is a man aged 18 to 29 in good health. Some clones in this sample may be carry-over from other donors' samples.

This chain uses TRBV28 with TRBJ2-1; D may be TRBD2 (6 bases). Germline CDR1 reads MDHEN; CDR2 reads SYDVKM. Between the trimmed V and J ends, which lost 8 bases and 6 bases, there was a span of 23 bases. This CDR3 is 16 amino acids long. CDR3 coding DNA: TGTGCCAGCCGTCGTGGAGGGGCTATAGGAGGCAATGAGCAGTTCTTC. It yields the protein CASRRGGAIGGNEQFF.

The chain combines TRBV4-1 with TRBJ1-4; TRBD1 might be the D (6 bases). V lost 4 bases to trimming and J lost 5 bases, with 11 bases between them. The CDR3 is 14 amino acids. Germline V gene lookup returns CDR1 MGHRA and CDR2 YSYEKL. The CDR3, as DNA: TGCGCCAGCAGCCCGACAGGAATGAATGAAAAACTGTTTTTT. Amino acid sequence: CASSPTGMNEKLFF.

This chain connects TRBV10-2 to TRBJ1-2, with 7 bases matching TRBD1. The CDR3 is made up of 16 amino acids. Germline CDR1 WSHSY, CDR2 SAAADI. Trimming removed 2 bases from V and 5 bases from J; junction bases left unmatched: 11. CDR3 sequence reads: CASSETQGPRGYGYTF. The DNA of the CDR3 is TGCGCCAGCAGTGAGACACAGGGGCCTCGGGGGTATGGCTACACCTTC.

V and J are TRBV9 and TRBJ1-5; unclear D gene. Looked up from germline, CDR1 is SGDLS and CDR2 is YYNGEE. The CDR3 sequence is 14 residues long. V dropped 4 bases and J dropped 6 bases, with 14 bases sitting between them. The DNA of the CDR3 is TGTGCCAGCAGCCCGGGGTTTGGTGGTCAGCCCCAGCATTTT. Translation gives CASSPGFGGQPQHF.

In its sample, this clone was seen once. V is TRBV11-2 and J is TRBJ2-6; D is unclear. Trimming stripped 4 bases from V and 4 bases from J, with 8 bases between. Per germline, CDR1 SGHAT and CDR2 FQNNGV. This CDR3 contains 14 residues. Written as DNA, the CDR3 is TGTGCCAGCAGCTCCGGAGCCGGGGCCAACGTCCTGACTTTC. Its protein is CASSSGAGANVLTF.

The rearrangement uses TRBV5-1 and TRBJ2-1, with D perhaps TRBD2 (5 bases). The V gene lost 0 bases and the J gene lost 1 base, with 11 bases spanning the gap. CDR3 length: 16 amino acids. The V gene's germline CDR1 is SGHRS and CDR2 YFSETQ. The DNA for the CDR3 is TGCGCCAGCAGCTTGGCCACGGGGTTATCCTACAATGAGCAGTTCTTC. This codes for CASSLATGLSYNEQFF.

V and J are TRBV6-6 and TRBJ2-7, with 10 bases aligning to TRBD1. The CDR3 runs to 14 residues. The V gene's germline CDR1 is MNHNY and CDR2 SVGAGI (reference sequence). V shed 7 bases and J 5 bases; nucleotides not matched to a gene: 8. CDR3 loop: CASTRDRGLDEQYF. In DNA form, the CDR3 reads TGTGCCAGCACCCGGGACAGGGGTTTGGACGAGCAGTACTTC.

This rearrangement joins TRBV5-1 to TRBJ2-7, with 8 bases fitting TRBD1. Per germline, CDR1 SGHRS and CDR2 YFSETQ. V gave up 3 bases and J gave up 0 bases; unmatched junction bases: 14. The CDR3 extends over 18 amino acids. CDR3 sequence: CASSSPWGGQGSSYEQYF. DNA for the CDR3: TGCGCCAGCAGCTCCCCATGGGGCGGACAGGGTTCCTCCTACGAGCAGTACTTC.

The CDR3 DNA reads TGCGCCAGCAGTGCATCAGGGGAGAGTGAGCAGTTCTTC. Translation gives CASSASGESEQFF. V usage is TRBV10-1 and J usage is TRBJ2-1, with D perhaps matching TRBD1 (6 bases). The germline V and J ends were trimmed by 4 bases and 9 bases, with 13 bases remaining between them. The CDR3 has 13 amino acids. CDR1 is WNHNN, CDR2 SYGVQD, per germline (reference sequence).

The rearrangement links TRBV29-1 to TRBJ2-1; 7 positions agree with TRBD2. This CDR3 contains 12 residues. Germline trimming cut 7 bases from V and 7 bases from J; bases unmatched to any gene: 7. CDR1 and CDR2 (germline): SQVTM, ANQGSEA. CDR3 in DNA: TGCAGCGCCGAGGGGCGGGGGAATGAGCAGTTCTTC. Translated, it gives CSAEGRGNEQFF.

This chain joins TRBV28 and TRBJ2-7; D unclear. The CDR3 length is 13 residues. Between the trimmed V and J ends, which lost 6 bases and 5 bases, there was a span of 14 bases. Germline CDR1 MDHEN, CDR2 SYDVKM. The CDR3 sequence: CASRSSSVNEQYF. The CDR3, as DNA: TGTGCCAGCAGGTCGAGCAGTGTTAACGAGCAGTACTTC.

CDR3 residues: CASSHGQGRTGELFF. The CDR3 DNA reads as TGTGCCAGCAGCCACGGACAGGGGCGCACCGGGGAGCTGTTTTTT. The V gene is TRBV6-6, the J gene TRBJ2-2; the match to TRBD1 covers 9 bases. The CDR3 sequence is 15 residues long. Germline trimming cut 6 bases from V and 4 bases from J; bases unmatched to any gene: 6. Germline assignment: CDR1 MNHNY and CDR2 SVGAGI (reference sequence).

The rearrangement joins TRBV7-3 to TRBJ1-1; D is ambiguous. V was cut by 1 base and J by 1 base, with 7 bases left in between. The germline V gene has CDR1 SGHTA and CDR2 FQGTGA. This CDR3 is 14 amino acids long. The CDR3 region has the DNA TGTGCCAGCAGCTTAAGGCCGGAGAACACTGAAGCTTTCTTT. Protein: CASSLRPENTEAFF.

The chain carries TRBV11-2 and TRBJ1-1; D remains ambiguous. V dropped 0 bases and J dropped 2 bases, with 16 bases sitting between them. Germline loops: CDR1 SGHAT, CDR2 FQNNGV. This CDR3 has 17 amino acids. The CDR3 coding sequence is TGTGCCAGCAGCTTAGATCGTCCCGGCCGTGGAAACACTGAAGCTTTCTTT. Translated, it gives CASSLDRPGRGNTEAFF.

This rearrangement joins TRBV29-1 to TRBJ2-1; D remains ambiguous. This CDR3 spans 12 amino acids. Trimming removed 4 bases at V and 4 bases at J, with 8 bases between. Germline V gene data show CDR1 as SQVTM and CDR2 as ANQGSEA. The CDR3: CSVGWGYNEQFF. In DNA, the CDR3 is TGCAGCGTTGGTTGGGGATACAATGAGCAGTTCTTC.

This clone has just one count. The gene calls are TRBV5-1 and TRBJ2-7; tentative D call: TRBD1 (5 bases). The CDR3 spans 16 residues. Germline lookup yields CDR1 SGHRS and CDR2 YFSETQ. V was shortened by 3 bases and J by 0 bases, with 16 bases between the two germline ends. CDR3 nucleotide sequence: TGCGCCAGCAGCTCCCGTCTCAGGGAAAGCTCCTACGAGCAGTACTTC. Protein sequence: CASSSRLRESSYEQYF. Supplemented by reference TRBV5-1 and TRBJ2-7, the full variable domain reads KAGVTQTPRYLIKTRGQQVTLSCSPISGHRSVSWYQQTPGQGLQFLFEYFSETQRNKGNFPGRFSGRQFSNSRSEMNVSTLELGDSALYLCASSSRLRESSYEQYFGPGTRLTVT.

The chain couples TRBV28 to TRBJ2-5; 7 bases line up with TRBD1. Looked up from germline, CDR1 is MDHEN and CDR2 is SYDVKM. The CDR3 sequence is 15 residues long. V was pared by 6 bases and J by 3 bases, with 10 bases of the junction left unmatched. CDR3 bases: TGTGCCAGCAGACTTCCGGGACAGCAAAAAGAGACCCAGTACTTC. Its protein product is CASRLPGQQKETQYF.

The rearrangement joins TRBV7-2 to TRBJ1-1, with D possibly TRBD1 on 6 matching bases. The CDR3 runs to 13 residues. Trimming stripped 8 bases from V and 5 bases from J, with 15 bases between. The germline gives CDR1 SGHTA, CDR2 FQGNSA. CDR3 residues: CASRGAGDTEAFF. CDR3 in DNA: TGTGCCAGCCGAGGAGCAGGGGATACTGAAGCTTTCTTT.

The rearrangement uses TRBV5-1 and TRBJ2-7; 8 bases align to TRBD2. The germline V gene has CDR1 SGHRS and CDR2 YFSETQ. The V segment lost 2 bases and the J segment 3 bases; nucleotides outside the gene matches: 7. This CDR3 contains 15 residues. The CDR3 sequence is CASSFTGTSFYEQYF. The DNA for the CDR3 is TGCGCCAGCAGCTTTACCGGGACTAGTTTCTACGAGCAGTACTTC.

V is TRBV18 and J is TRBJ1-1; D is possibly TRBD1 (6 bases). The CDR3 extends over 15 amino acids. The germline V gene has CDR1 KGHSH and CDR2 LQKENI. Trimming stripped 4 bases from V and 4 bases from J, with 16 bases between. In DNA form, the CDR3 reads TGTGCCAGCTCACAAAAACAACAGGGAACCACTGAAGCTTTCTTT. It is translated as CASSQKQQGTTEAFF. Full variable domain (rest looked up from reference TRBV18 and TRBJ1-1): NAGVMQNPRHLVRRRGQEARLRCSPMKGHSHVYWYRQLPEEGLKFMVYLQKENIIDESGMPKERFSAEFPKEGPSILRIQQVVRGDSAAYFCASSQKQQGTTEAFFGQGTRLTVV.

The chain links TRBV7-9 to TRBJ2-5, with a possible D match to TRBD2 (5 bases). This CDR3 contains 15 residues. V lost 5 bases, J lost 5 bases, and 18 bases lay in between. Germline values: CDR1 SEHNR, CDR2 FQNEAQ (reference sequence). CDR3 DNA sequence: TGTGCCAGCAGCCCCCTGCGAGCGGCCTGGGAGACCCAGTACTTC. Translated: CASSPLRAAWETQYF. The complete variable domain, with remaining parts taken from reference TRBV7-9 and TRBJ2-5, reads DTGVSQNPRHKITKRGQNVTFRCDPISEHNRLYWYRQTLGQGPEFLTYFQNEAQLEKSRLLSDRFSAERPKGSFSTLEIQRTEQGDSAMYLCASSPLRAAWETQYFGPGTRLLVL.

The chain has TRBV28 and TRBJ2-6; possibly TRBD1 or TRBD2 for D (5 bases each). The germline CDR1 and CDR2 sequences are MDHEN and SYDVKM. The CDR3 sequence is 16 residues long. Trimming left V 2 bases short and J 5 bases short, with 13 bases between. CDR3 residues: CASSLLGAVRANVLTF. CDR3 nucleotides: TGTGCCAGCAGTTTACTCGGGGCCGTAAGGGCCAACGTCCTGACTTTC.

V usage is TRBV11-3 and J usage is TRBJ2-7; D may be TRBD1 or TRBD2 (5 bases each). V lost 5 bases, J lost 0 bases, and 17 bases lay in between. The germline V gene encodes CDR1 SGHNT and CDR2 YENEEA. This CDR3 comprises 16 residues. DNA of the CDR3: TGTGCCAGCAGCCATACCCCGGGACCGGCCTCCTACGAGCAGTACTTC. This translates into CASSHTPGPASYEQYF.

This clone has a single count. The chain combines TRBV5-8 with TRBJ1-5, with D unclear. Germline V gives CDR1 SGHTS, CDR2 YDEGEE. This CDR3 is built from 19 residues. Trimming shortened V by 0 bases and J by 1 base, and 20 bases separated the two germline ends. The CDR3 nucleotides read TGTGCCAGCAGCTTGGCCCGGACTACGGGGTTTTTCAGCAATCAGCCCCAGCATTTT. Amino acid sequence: CASSLARTTGFFSNQPQHF.

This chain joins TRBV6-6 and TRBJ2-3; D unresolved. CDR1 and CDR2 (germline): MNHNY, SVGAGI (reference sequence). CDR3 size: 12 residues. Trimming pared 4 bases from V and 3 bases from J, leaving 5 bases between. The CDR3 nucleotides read TGTGCCAGCAGTTCCCTGACAGATACGCAGTATTTT. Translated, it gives CASSSLTDTQYF.

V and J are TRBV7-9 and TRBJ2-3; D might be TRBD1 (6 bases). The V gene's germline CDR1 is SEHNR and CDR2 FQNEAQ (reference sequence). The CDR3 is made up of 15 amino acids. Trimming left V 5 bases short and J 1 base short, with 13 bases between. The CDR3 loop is CASSPYRDRTDTQYF. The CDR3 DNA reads TGTGCCAGCAGCCCTTACAGGGACCGCACAGATACGCAGTATTTT.